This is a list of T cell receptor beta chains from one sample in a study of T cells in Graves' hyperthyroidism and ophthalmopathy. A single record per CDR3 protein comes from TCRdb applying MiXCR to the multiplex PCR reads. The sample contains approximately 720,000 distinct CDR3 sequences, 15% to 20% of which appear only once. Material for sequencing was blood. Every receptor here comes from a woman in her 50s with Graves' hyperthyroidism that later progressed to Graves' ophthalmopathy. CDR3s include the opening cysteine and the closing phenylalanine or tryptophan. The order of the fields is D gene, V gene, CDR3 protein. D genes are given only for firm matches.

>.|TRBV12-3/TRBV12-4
CASSPTPSGLNTGELFF
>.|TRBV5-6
CASSTVGQTQETQYF
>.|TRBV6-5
CASSYLKPTGNTIYF
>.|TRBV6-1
CASSSGTQYF
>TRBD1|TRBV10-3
CAISDLDTGGDQPQHF
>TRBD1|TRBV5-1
CASRPGTGDYGYTF
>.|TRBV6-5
CASSYWGPGELFF
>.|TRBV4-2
CASSLTGVGQPQHF
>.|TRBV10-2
CASMAGQSSYNEQFF
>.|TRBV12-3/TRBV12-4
CASKMAGRGSNQPQHF
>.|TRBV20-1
CSASQDTQYF
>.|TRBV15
CATSVNREGWETQYF
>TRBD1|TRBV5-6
CASGGSKTGTATDTQYF
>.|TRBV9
CASSVATGANNSPLHF
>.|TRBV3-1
CASSLDRTQNTGELFF
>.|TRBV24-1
CATSDRTVPNEKLFF
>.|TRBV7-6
CASSAQGSRDSPLHF
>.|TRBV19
CASEQGFGELFF
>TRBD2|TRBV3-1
CASSHGTSGGHEQYF
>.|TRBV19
CATQQTMNTEAFF
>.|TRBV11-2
CASVAQGSYEQYF
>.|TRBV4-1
CASSHIGSKGKGDSPLHF